This is a list of T cell receptor beta chains from one sample in a study of blood T cell repertoires in COVID-19. The table came from immunoSEQ multiplex PCR; TCRdb's copy has only in-frame clones and leaves some out. The profile covers hundreds of thousands of clones, with around 78% appearing a single time and 2% to 3% taken by the ten largest. The sequencing input was peripheral blood. The receptor set was obtained from a woman in her seventies with active or convalescent COVID-19. Each CDR3 is given with its conserved first and last residue. Fields, in order: J gene, V gene, D gene, clone size, CDR3 DNA, CDR3 protein. D genes are given only for firm matches. Clone size appears in some rows only: once, few, many, or a class for an expanded clone.

TRBJ1-2 | TRBV27 | - | - | TGTGCCAGCCAGGGTTGGGGCTACACCTTC | CASQGWGYTF
TRBJ1-1 | TRBV6-2/TRBV6-3 | - | - | TGTGCCAGCAGTTATAACGTGGGGGGAACTGAAGCTTTCTTT | CASSYNVGGTEAFF
TRBJ2-2 | TRBV14 | TRBD1 | - | TGTGCCAGCAGCCTCCGGACAGGGGTAACAACCGGGGAGCTGTTTTTT | CASSLRTGVTTGELFF
TRBJ1-1 | TRBV7-8 | - | - | TGTGCCAGCAGCTTAGTGCAGGGAGGAACTGAAGCTTTCTTT | CASSLVQGGTEAFF
TRBJ2-2 | TRBV13 | - | - | TGTGCCAGCAGCCAAGGACTCACCGGGGAGCTGTTTTTT | CASSQGLTGELFF
TRBJ2-1 | TRBV11-3 | TRBD2 | - | TGTGCCAGCAGCTTAGGTGGTGCGGGAGGACAGCAGTTCTTC | CASSLGGAGGQQFF
TRBJ2-7 | TRBV5-4 | TRBD2 | - | TGTGCCAGCAGCTTGGGTGGTAGCGGGAGGCGCGAGCAGTACTTC | CASSLGGSGRREQYF
TRBJ1-3 | TRBV30 | - | - | TGTGCCTGGAGAATTGGGGCCTCTGGAAACACCATATATTTT | CAWRIGASGNTIYF
TRBJ2-1 | TRBV7-9 | - | - | TGTGCCAGCAGCTTAAATATGGTAGCGAGCTACAATGAGCAGTTCTTC | CASSLNMVASYNEQFF
TRBJ2-5 | TRBV11-2 | - | - | TGTGCCAGCAGTAGGGGGGGGCAAGAGACCCAGTACTTC | CASSRGGQETQYF
TRBJ2-1 | TRBV6-5 | TRBD2 | - | TGTGCCAGCAGTTACTCCAGCGGGAGCTCCTACAATGAGCAGTTCTTC | CASSYSSGSSYNEQFF
TRBJ1-1 | TRBV25-1 | TRBD1 | once | TGTGCCAGCAGTGAGACAGGGTTCACTGAAGCTTTCTTT | CASSETGFTEAFF
TRBJ2-1 | TRBV2 | - | - | TGTGCCAGCAGTGGGGCGGTAGGGGAGGTCGGTGAGCAGTTCTTC | CASSGAVGEVGEQFF